Below, 4 T cell receptor beta chains from the same sample are listed, as sequenced in a study of neurological immune-mediated disorders. TCRdb called the 5' RACE reads again in MiXCR, with one record for every CDR3 protein. The table has tens of thousands of distinct CDR3 sequences, about 2.5% seen once; the top ten hold about 3%. The sequencing sample was made of PBMCs. Every receptor here comes from a man aged 50 to 60 with multiple sclerosis.

This clonotype was counted at least ten times. The genes are TRBV12-3 or TRBV12-4 and TRBJ2-7; D remains ambiguous. The CDR3 totals 16 residues. V lost 3 bases and J 2 bases, leaving 17 bases between the germline ends. The chain's CDR3 is CASSFALQAATYEQYF. In nucleotides, the CDR3 is TGTGCCAGCAGTTTCGCGTTGCAGGCCGCAACCTACGAGCAGTACTTC.

This clonotype was counted ten times or more. V usage is TRBV12-3 or TRBV12-4 and J usage is TRBJ1-2; 8 positions agree with TRBD1. The length of the CDR3 is 15 residues. Germline trimming cut 6 bases from V and 4 bases from J; bases unmatched to any gene: 10. The CDR3 DNA is TGTGCCAGCAGACTGGGTCACAGGGGGATCTATGGCTACACCTTC. It translates to CASRLGHRGIYGYTF.

The DNA of the CDR3 is TGTGCCTGGAGTGTAGCAGGGACCTACGAGCAGTACTTC. Residues: CAWSVAGTYEQYF. This chain uses TRBV30 with TRBJ2-7; D perhaps matches TRBD1 (5 bases). CDR1 is GTSNPN and CDR2 is SVGIG in the germline V gene (reference sequence). Trimming shortened V by 0 bases and J by 2 bases, and 8 bases separated the two germline ends. This CDR3 comprises 13 residues. The complete variable domain, with remaining parts taken from reference TRBV30 and TRBJ2-7, reads SQTIHQWPATLVQPVGSPLSLECTVEGTSNPNLYWYRQAAGRGLQLLFYSVGIGQISSEVPQNLSASRPQDRQFILSSKKLLLSDSGFYLCAWSVAGTYEQYFGPGTRLTVT.

This clonotype was observed at least ten times. V is TRBV9 and J is TRBJ2-1; 10 bases are a match to TRBD2. The CDR3 length is 16 residues. The germline V gene encodes CDR1 SGDLS and CDR2 YYNGEE. Trimming cost V 3 bases and J 8 bases; bases outside gene matches: 11. The CDR3 DNA reads TGTGCCAGCAGCGGGACGGGGGGACTAGCGTTTGATGAGCAGTTCTTC. It encodes CASSGTGGLAFDEQFF.